What follows describes a single T cell receptor beta chain. What it binds is not known. This record belongs to a study of cytotoxic CD8 clonotypes in ibrutinib-treated CLL. Study details: Following a median about eleven months of treatment, with a range of 6 to 36, response samples were taken. Study results and limitations: Public clonotypes, found uncommonly, either contracted or stayed stable on treatment.

This CDR3 is built from 14 residues. Germline CDR1 is LNHDA and CDR2 is SQIVND (reference sequence). Trimming left V 1 base short and J 4 bases short, with 10 bases between. Deep sequencing aimed at 1 in 200,000 to 1 in 1 million T cells' resolution. The repertoire was sequenced with immunoSEQ multiplex PCR; TCRdb's copy has only in-frame clones and lacks some. The sample shows roughly 63,000 clones, approximately 57% of them seen only once. This rearrangement joins TRBV19 to TRBJ1-2; D is undetermined. This clonotype was obtained from a human donor with chronic lymphocytic leukemia. This specimen was PBMCs, taken after 12 months of ibrutinib treatment. This CDR3 is CASSIVPPAYGYTF. The CDR3 coding sequence is TGTGCCAGTAGTATAGTTCCCCCAGCCTATGGCTACACCTTC.